Listed below are T cell receptor beta chains from one sample, sequenced in a study of T cells in localized non-small cell lung cancer. Only in-frame clones appear in the TCRdb table, and some are missing; sequencing was by immunoSEQ multiplex PCR. This sample has about 56,000 clones, with roughly 88% found just once. The material was peripheral blood, obtained before any cancer treatment. The receptor set was obtained from a woman between 40 and 69 years old with stage I lung adenocarcinoma. The CDR3 runs from the conserved cysteine through the conserved F or W. A D gene is named only where the DNA matches it firmly. Only some rows state a clone size, as once, few, many or a class for expanded clones.

j_call	d_call	v_call	clone_size	cdr3_nt	cdr3_aa
TRBJ1-1	TRBD1	TRBV6-5	-	TGTGCCAGCAGGCGCACAGGGGAGAGGGCTTTCTTT	CASRRTGERAFF
TRBJ1-4	-	TRBV28	-	TGTGCCAGCAGCTCCGGGAGGAAGGATGAAAAACTGTTTTTT	CASSSGRKDEKLFF
TRBJ2-1	TRBD1	TRBV7-9	-	TGTGCCAGCAGCGCCGACGGGACAGCCCAGTTCTTC	CASSADGTAQFF
TRBJ1-6	-	TRBV28	-	TGTGCCAGCAGTTTCCGGGGAGGCTCACCCCTCCACTTT	CASSFRGGSPLHF
TRBJ1-1	TRBD1	TRBV7-9	few	TGTGCCAGCAGGAAAGGGGCCGGACAGGAGGCAACCACTGAAGCTTTCTTT	CASRKGAGQEATTEAFF
TRBJ1-5	-	TRBV9	-	TGTGCCAGCAGCCTCGACGGGGATTGGAATCAGCCCCAGCATTTT	CASSLDGDWNQPQHF
TRBJ1-2	TRBD1	TRBV20-1	-	TGCAGTGCTAGAGGGGACAGGGGCTACACCTTC	CSARGDRGYTF
TRBJ2-5	-	TRBV19	-	TGTGCCAGTAGTTCGGTACAAGAGACCCAGTACTTC	CASSSVQETQYF
TRBJ2-1	-	TRBV2	-	TGTGCCAGCACCATCATAAGACGTCATGAGCAGTTCTTC	CASTIIRRHEQFF
TRBJ2-7	-	TRBV7-6	-	TGTGCCAGCAGCCCCGTAGGAATTTCCTACGAGCAGTACTTC	CASSPVGISYEQYF
TRBJ2-3	TRBD2	TRBV27	-	TGTGCCAGCAGTAGCGGGGGACCCGATACGCAGTATTTT	CASSSGGPDTQYF
TRBJ2-3	TRBD1	TRBV7-2	-	TGTGCCAGCAGCTGGGAGGACAGGGCCACAGATACGCAGTATTTT	CASSWEDRATDTQYF
TRBJ1-1	-	TRBV5-6	-	TGTGCCAGCAGCCCTCAAGGACCGGGTTTGAACACTGAAGCTTTCTTT	CASSPQGPGLNTEAFF
TRBJ1-3	-	TRBV6-1	-	TGTGCCAGCAGTGATCCGGGACACCGAAGCTCTGGAAACACCATATATTTT	CASSDPGHRSSGNTIYF
TRBJ1-1	-	TRBV19	-	TGTGCCAGTAGTATAGTATTGTTGGGCACTGAAGCTTTCTTT	CASSIVLLGTEAFF
TRBJ2-3	-	TRBV30	-	TGTGCCTGGAACTCCATTAGCACAGATACGCAGTATTTT	CAWNSISTDTQYF
TRBJ1-1	-	TRBV19	-	TGTGCCAGTAGTATCGCAATCCCCACTGAAGCTTTCTTT	CASSIAIPTEAFF
TRBJ2-1	TRBD2	TRBV28	-	TGTGCCAGCAGTGACGGGGGGTTTTACAATGAGCAGTTCTTC	CASSDGGFYNEQFF
TRBJ1-5	TRBD1	TRBV5-1	-	TGCGCCAGCAGCCCGGGGACAGTTAGCAATCAGCCCCAGCATTTT	CASSPGTVSNQPQHF
TRBJ2-5	-	TRBV11-2	-	TGTGCCAGCAGCCGTCTTCTGCGGCCTCAGGAGACCCAGTACTTC	CASSRLLRPQETQYF
TRBJ1-1	-	TRBV20-1	few	TGCAGTGCTAGTATCGGTTTTGAAGCTTTCTTT	CSASIGFEAFF
TRBJ1-1	-	TRBV19	-	TGTGCCAGTAGAGGTGGCACACAGAACACTGAAGCTTTCTTT	CASRGGTQNTEAFF
TRBJ2-7	-	TRBV4-3	once	TGCGCCAGCAGCCAAGAGCCCAGAATAGGTTACGAGCAGTACTTC	CASSQEPRIGYEQYF
TRBJ2-3	-	TRBV4-2	few	TGTGCCAGCAGCCAAGAAGGAGGTCCTAGCACAGATACGCAGTATTTT	CASSQEGGPSTDTQYF
TRBJ2-1	-	TRBV5-1	-	TGCGCCAGCAGCTTGGACGGTTGGCAATCCTACAATGAGCAGTTCTTC	CASSLDGWQSYNEQFF
TRBJ2-3	-	TRBV30	-	TGTGCCTGGAGTGAAACGGGGACCACGCAGTATTTT	CAWSETGTTQYF
TRBJ1-2	-	TRBV7-2	-	TGTGCCAGCAGCAATCCGACAGGAAGTTATGGCTACACCTTC	CASSNPTGSYGYTF
TRBJ2-7	TRBD1	TRBV5-6	-	TGTGCCAGCAGCTTGGACCCGACAGGGAGCGAGCAGTACTTC	CASSLDPTGSEQYF
TRBJ1-1	-	TRBV5-6	-	TGTGCCAGCAGCTTGGCCATTTACCTGAACACTGAAGCTTTCTTT	CASSLAIYLNTEAFF
TRBJ2-3	TRBD1	TRBV6-5	-	TGTGCCAGCGGGACAGGGGCCAAATATGATACGCAGTATTTT	CASGTGAKYDTQYF
TRBJ1-2	-	TRBV7-2	-	TGTGCCAGCAGCTCCTACGGGGGGGTAGGCGGCTACACCTTC	CASSSYGGVGGYTF
TRBJ1-5	TRBD1	TRBV2	-	TGTGCCACCCGTTTGGGACAGAATAATCAGCCCCAGCATTTT	CATRLGQNNQPQHF
TRBJ1-2	-	TRBV5-1	-	TGCGCCAGCAACGAGGGGGTAGTTAACTATGGCTACACCTTC	CASNEGVVNYGYTF
TRBJ1-1	TRBD1	TRBV19	few	TGTGCCAGTAGCAACAGGGGGATGAACACTGAAGCTTTCTTT	CASSNRGMNTEAFF
TRBJ2-7	TRBD2	TRBV7-8	-	TGTGCCAGCAGCTCCATAGCGGGTAACTCCTACGAGCAGTACTTC	CASSSIAGNSYEQYF
TRBJ1-6	-	TRBV6-5	-	TGTGCCAGCAGTTACGACCCGCGTTCAGCGCTCCACTTT	CASSYDPRSALHF
TRBJ1-5	TRBD1	TRBV18	-	TGTGCCAGCTCCGGGACAGGAGCAGCTAGCAATCAGCCCCAGCATTTT	CASSGTGAASNQPQHF
TRBJ2-7	TRBD2	TRBV18	-	TGTGCCAGCTCACGGAGTAGCGGGGGAGGGGCCTACGAGCAGTACTTC	CASSRSSGGGAYEQYF
TRBJ2-5	TRBD1	TRBV9	-	TGTGCCAGCAGCGCCCGACAGGGGCAAGAGACCCAGTACTTC	CASSARQGQETQYF